This TCR beta chain is drawn from a study of shared clonotypes between healthy human individuals (dated by TCRdb to 2018 to 2020). About the investigation overall: The cohort comprised a couple of women and a few men aged 18 to 49 years. Leukapheresis yielded between about 0.8 and 9.5 billion PBMCs per donor. To increase sequencing depth and limit assay-specific biases, TCR repertoire library preparation and sequencing were carried out by different laboratories using diverse techniques. The study deeply sequenced blood TCR repertoires of about 5 healthy adults to estimate repertoire size and the extent of clonotype sharing between individuals. Study-wide conclusions, independent of this receptor: Because the study included a small number of donors, the genetic and exposure-history diversity represented was limited. Only blood was sampled, and tissue TCR repertoires likely differ from those in blood. Pairwise subsampling led to the expectation that sequencing depth would affect the degree of clonotype sharing among donors.

Comment on this clone: Its specific antigen is unknown. No base qualities exist here, and no much larger clone lies one base off it.

The CDR3 contains 19 residues, cysteine and phenylalanine counted. The only DNA kept is the CDR3, 57 bases in frame from the first base. From the germline V gene (reference sequence), CDR1 is SEHNR and CDR2 is FQNEAQ. The junction shows trimming of 0 bases on V and 1 base on J, and the gene matches do not reach 14 bases of it. TCR CDR3 regions were amplified from genomic DNA by multiplex PCR using the deep immunoSEQ assay. Extracted genomic DNA from each cell subset was spread evenly across all wells of several immunoSEQ 96-well plates, with each plate serving as a replicate. For unsorted PBMC, each replicate PCR was loaded with about 280 ng genomic DNA, equivalent to 25,000 to 35,000 T cell genomes. Unsorted PBMC genomic DNA was sequenced across ten immunoSEQ deep assay plates. Purified libraries were quantified with a Qubit 3.0 fluorometer, sized on a Bioanalyzer 2100, and re-quantified with the KAPA Library Quantification kit. Every immunoSEQ 96-well plate was sequenced on a separate single-read 150-cycle Illumina NextSeq 550 flow cell. Regarding the original processing steps: Because only junctional sequences without quality scores were contained in the immunoSEQ output, filtering matching that applied to full-length reads could not be performed. Sequences were annotated with PyIR, a Python wrapper for IgBLAST v1.9, and V/J genes and CDR3 were assigned using IMGT germline references. Reads were filtered out if the reads had weak V/J assignments (E-value above 1e-6), no CDR3, stop codons, out-of-frame junctions, or ambiguous translated residues. V3J clonotypes were defined by identical inferred V gene, J gene, and CDR3 amino acid sequence. Percentage overlap between repertoires was computed as shared unique clonotypes divided by the size of the smaller repertoire. Three approaches were used to assess repertoire richness: RTK rarefaction, the Chao1 estimator, and Recon v2.1 estimates of unobserved clonotypes. In its TCRdb copy, this immuneACCESS table keeps in-frame sequences only and misses some clones. Where compared with another copy, unresolved V genes explain less than half of these, and the others have no known cause. The V and J calls and clone size come from that table; D and trimming were worked out from the DNA. In this sample the table shows about 460,000 clones, approximately 71% of which occur a single time. More than 10% of the sample is held by the ten biggest clonotypes.

The donors were healthy, HIV-negative adults who had no recently reported acute infections or vaccinations. Every donor was a Caucasian adult residing in Nashville, Tennessee, USA. In the unsorted samples, some 100 million PBMCs were counted, and genomic DNA was extracted using the QIAamp DNA Blood Mini kit. Blood was collected by leukapheresis, and PBMCs were isolated by Ficoll-Histopaque density gradient centrifugation and then cryopreserved in liquid nitrogen vapor phase. Sample: PBMCs. The rearrangement combines TRBV7-9 with TRBJ2-7; the junction holds 8 bases that match TRBD1. The sequence was obtained from a woman between 40 and 50 years old in good health. Some clones in this sample may be carry-over from other donors' samples. In nucleotide form, the sequence is TGTGCCAGCAGCTTAGCGGCGAGAACAGGGGGACTGGAGTCCTACGAGCAGTACTTC. It specifies CASSLAARTGGLESYEQYF.